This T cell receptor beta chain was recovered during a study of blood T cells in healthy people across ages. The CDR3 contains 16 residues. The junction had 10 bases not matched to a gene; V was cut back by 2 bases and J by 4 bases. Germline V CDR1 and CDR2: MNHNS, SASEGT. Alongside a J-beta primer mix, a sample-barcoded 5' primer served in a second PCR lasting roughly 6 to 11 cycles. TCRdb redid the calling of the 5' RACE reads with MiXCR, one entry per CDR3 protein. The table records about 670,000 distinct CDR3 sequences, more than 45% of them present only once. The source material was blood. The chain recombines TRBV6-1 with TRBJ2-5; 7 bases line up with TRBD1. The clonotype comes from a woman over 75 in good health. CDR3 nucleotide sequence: TGTGCCAGCAGTGAAACGACAGGGATAGGGGGAGAGACCCAGTACTTC. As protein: CASSETTGIGGETQYF.